A single sample gave rise to the 28 T cell receptor beta chains below, sequenced in a study of OX40 agonist ivuxolimab in advanced cancers. Repertoires were generated with immunoSEQ multiplex PCR, while TCRdb's copy carries only in-frame clones and drops some. The sample records about 96,000 clones, around 91% being singletons. Specimen: CD4+ or CD8+ T cells sorted from blood, collected in a trial of the OX40 agonist ivuxolimab. The receptors originated from an adult with an advanced solid tumor such as melanoma, head and neck, liver or kidney cancer.

This clone showed up just a few times. V usage is TRBV28 and J usage is TRBJ1-1; 8 nucleotides line up with TRBD1. This CDR3 spans 17 amino acids. Looked up from germline, CDR1 is MDHEN and CDR2 is SYDVKM. Losses at the gene ends were 5 bases for V and 5 bases for J; bases not matched to a gene: 16. CDR3 protein: CASSTSSGGVRMTEAFF. CDR3 nucleotides: TGTGCCAGCAGTACCTCTTCAGGGGGCGTTAGAATGACTGAAGCTTTCTTT.

This chain joins TRBV7-2 and TRBJ2-2, with D perhaps TRBD1 (6 bases). Trimming left V 5 bases short and J 4 bases short, with 17 bases between. The CDR3 contains 16 residues. Per the germline V gene, CDR1 is SGHTA and CDR2 is FQGNSA. The CDR3 loop reads CASSPSQGSLTGELFF. The CDR3 nucleotides are TGTGCCAGCAGCCCGTCACAGGGTTCCCTCACCGGGGAGCTGTTTTTT. The entire variable domain, with the rest obtained from reference TRBV7-2 and TRBJ2-2, is as follows: GAGVSQSPSNKVTEKGKDVELRCDPISGHTALYWYRQSLGQGLEFLIYFQGNSAPDKSGLPSDRFSAERTGGSVSTLTIQRTQQEDSAVYLCASSPSQGSLTGELFFGEGSRLTVL.

V usage is TRBV7-3 and J usage is TRBJ2-1, with D perhaps matching TRBD2 (5 bases). The CDR3 length is 13 residues. Trimming removed 5 bases at V and 5 bases at J, with 10 bases between. The germline V gene has CDR1 SGHTA and CDR2 FQGTGA. CDR3 coding DNA: TGTGCCAGCAGCCCACTAGTTAACAATGAGCAGTTCTTC. Translating it yields CASSPLVNNEQFF.

Only one count was recorded for this clone. This chain uses TRBV29-1 with TRBJ1-1, with D tentatively TRBD1 (5 bases). Trimming left V 7 bases short and J 1 base short, with 10 bases between. Germline CDR1 SQVTM, CDR2 ANQGSEA. The length of the CDR3 is 12 residues. CDR3 nucleotide sequence: TGCAGCGGGGGCCCTGGGAACACTGAAGCTTTCTTT. Protein: CSGGPGNTEAFF.

The chain combines TRBV10-3 with TRBJ2-1, with D uncertain. This CDR3 has 12 amino acids. Deletions cut 8 bases from V and 4 bases from J, with 9 bases between. Germline values: CDR1 ENHRY, CDR2 SYGVKD. The DNA of the CDR3 is TGTGCCATCGCAGCCGGTTACAATGAGCAGTTCTTC. Its protein product is CAIAAGYNEQFF.

The genes are TRBV30 and TRBJ1-1; D perhaps matches TRBD1 (6 bases). CDR3 length: 13 residues. Germline V gene lookup returns CDR1 GTSNPN and CDR2 SVGIG (reference sequence). With 3 bases removed from V and 5 bases from J, the gap between germline ends came to 13 bases. The CDR3: CAWSGRGGTEAFF. The CDR3 nucleotides read TGTGCCTGGAGCGGCAGGGGAGGGACTGAAGCTTTCTTT.

The V call is TRBV27, the J call TRBJ1-1; 9 nucleotides line up with TRBD1. This CDR3 is 15 amino acids long. The J segment lost 3 bases and the V segment lost 3 bases, leaving 5 bases of the junction unmatched. Looked up from germline, CDR1 is MNHEY and CDR2 is SMNVEV (reference sequence). The CDR3 DNA reads TGTGCCAGCAGTTTCTCCGGACAGGGGTACACTGAAGCTTTCTTT. This gives the protein CASSFSGQGYTEAFF.

This chain connects TRBV21-1 to TRBJ1-2; TRBD1 was called by the table and not checked on the DNA. TRBV21-1 represents a pseudogene. CDR3 length: 18 amino acids. The CDR3 DNA reads TGTGCCAGCAGCAAACGGAATATTAGGGACAGACCTCGCGATGGCTACACCTTC. Translated, it gives CASSKRNIRDRPRDGYTF.

The J gene is TRBJ2-7, the V gene TRBV28, with D perhaps TRBD2 (6 bases). CDR3 length equals 21 residues. CDR1 and CDR2 (germline): MDHEN, SYDVKM. Trimming took 2 bases from V and 3 from J, leaving 32 bases between them. This CDR3 reads CASSLEDTGDGSLRFLYEQYF. In nucleotides, the CDR3 is TGTGCCAGCAGTTTAGAGGATACGGGGGACGGCTCCCTTCGATTTCTCTACGAGCAGTACTTC.

V is TRBV29-1 and J is TRBJ2-7; either TRBD1 or TRBD2 may supply D (5 bases each). Trimming removed 1 base at V and 1 base at J, with 14 bases between. Germline V gene data show CDR1 as SQVTM and CDR2 as ANQGSEA. The CDR3 runs 15 residues. DNA for the CDR3: TGCAGCGTTGAAGTGGGTGGGACGTCGTCCTACGAGCAGTACTTC. This translates into CSVEVGGTSSYEQYF.

The genes are TRBV4-1 and TRBJ1-1, with D hard to call. The germline V gene has CDR1 MGHRA and CDR2 YSYEKL. V gave up 1 base and J gave up 11 bases, with 20 bases separating them. This CDR3 region has 15 residues. The CDR3 region is CASSQVLSRAEGAFF. The CDR3 bases are TGCGCCAGCAGCCAAGTTTTGAGTAGGGCCGAAGGGGCTTTCTTT.

V usage is TRBV6-5 and J usage is TRBJ1-2, with D unclear. The CDR3 consists of 12 residues. V lost 2 bases to trimming and J lost 6 bases, with 7 bases between them. Germline V lookup: CDR1 MNHEY, CDR2 SVGAGI. For the CDR3, the DNA is TGTGCCAGCAGTTACGATCGTCATGGCTACACCTTC. Protein product: CASSYDRHGYTF.

The chain uses TRBV6-5 and TRBJ2-1; D is perhaps TRBD2 (6 bases). With 2 bases removed from V and 10 bases from J, the gap between germline ends came to 18 bases. Germline V gene data show CDR1 as MNHEY and CDR2 as SVGAGI. This CDR3 is built from 15 residues. CDR3 in DNA: TGTGCCAGCAGTTACGGGCTAGCGAGAGGGAGGGAGCAGTTCTTC. Its protein product is CASSYGLARGREQFF.

This clone turned up a few times. The chain combines TRBV25-1 with TRBJ1-2; 7 bases are shared with TRBD1. V lost 4 bases to trimming and J lost 6 bases; unmatched junction nucleotides: 5. There are 13 residues in the CDR3. Germline assignment: CDR1 MGHDK and CDR2 SYGVNS. CDR3 in DNA: TGTGCCAGCAGTGGCAGGGGGTGGGATGGCTACACCTTC. Its protein product is CASSGRGWDGYTF.

The V call is TRBV15, the J call TRBJ1-2; D gene unclear. This CDR3 is built from 12 residues. Per the germline V gene, CDR1 is LNHNV and CDR2 is YYDKDF (reference sequence). Trimming took off 0 bases at V and 7 bases at J, with 6 bases between the two ends. Here the CDR3 reads CATSRDNRGYTF. Written as DNA, the CDR3 is TGTGCCACCAGCAGAGATAATCGTGGCTACACCTTC.

This chain uses TRBV30 with TRBJ2-5; TRBD1 is a possible D gene (6 bases). V shed 8 bases and J shed 7 bases, with 14 bases lying between them. Germline V gene sequence: CDR1 GTSNPN, CDR2 SVGIG (reference sequence). The CDR3 extends over 11 amino acids. The CDR3 region is CATWTVGTQYF. The CDR3 nucleotides are TGTGCCACATGGACAGTAGGGACCCAGTACTTC.

Only a few counts were recorded for this clone. The V gene is TRBV18, the J gene TRBJ2-5; TRBD1 aligns across 7 bases. Unmatched junction bases numbered 6, after V lost 3 bases and J lost 2 bases. Looked up from germline, CDR1 is KGHSH and CDR2 is LQKENI. The CDR3 loop spans 15 amino acids. The CDR3 protein is CASSPGKGAQETQYF. The DNA for the CDR3 is TGTGCCAGCTCACCCGGAAAGGGGGCGCAAGAGACCCAGTACTTC.

V usage is TRBV28 and J usage is TRBJ1-5; D possibly corresponds to TRBD1 (6 bases). Trimming took off 8 bases at V and 1 base at J, with 21 bases between the two ends. In germline, CDR1 is MDHEN, CDR2 SYDVKM. CDR3 length: 17 residues. The CDR3 reads CASERIGGGRSNQPQHF. CDR3 coding DNA: TGTGCCAGCGAAAGAATCGGAGGGGGGCGAAGCAATCAGCCCCAGCATTTT.

The J gene is TRBJ2-7, the V gene TRBV6-6, with D possibly matching TRBD2 (6 bases). The germline V gene encodes CDR1 MNHNY and CDR2 SVGAGI (reference sequence). Trimming stripped 5 bases from V and 2 bases from J, with 16 bases between. CDR3 length: 15 amino acids. The CDR3 sequence: CASSLNGGSAYEQYF. The CDR3 DNA is TGTGCCAGCAGTCTGAACGGGGGATCGGCCTACGAGCAGTACTTC.

The rearrangement uses TRBV4-3 and TRBJ1-4, with D possibly matching TRBD1 (5 bases). Germline CDR1 LGHNA, CDR2 YSLEER. Trimming took off 0 bases at V and 7 bases at J, with 15 bases between the two ends. The CDR3 is 16 residues long. Written as DNA, the CDR3 is TGCGCCAGCAGCCAAGACATAGGGGCTTCGGGTGAAAAACTGTTTTTT. It encodes CASSQDIGASGEKLFF.

The chain carries TRBV6-5 and TRBJ2-3; 8 nucleotides match TRBD2. Trimming removed 6 bases from V and 1 base from J; junction bases left unmatched: 6. Germline V lookup: CDR1 MNHEY, CDR2 SVGAGI. The CDR3 sequence is 15 residues long. The CDR3 nucleotides are TGTGCCAGCAGCCTAGTAGCGGGACGCACAGATACGCAGTATTTT. It yields the protein CASSLVAGRTDTQYF.

This chain joins TRBV6-5 and TRBJ1-5, with TRBD1 matching over 12 bases. Germline-derived CDR1 and CDR2 are MNHEY and SVGAGI. CDR3 length: 15 residues. V trimming: 6 bases; J trimming: 7 bases; junction bases outside the gene matches: 7. This chain's CDR3 is CASSRDRGRGQPQHF. The DNA for the CDR3 is TGTGCCAGCAGCCGGGACAGGGGGCGAGGGCAGCCCCAGCATTTT.

The V gene is TRBV7-2, the J gene TRBJ2-1; 9 bases are a match to TRBD2. The CDR3 loop spans 16 amino acids. Germline V gene lookup returns CDR1 SGHTA and CDR2 FQGNSA. J lost 7 bases, V lost 2 bases, and 9 bases had no gene match. In nucleotides, the CDR3 is TGTGCCAGCAGCTTACACGTAGCGGGAGTTAGAAATGAGCAGTTCTTC. Protein product: CASSLHVAGVRNEQFF.

J is TRBJ1-1 and V is TRBV18, with D possibly being TRBD1 (5 bases). The CDR3 runs to 15 residues. With 2 bases removed from V and 1 base from J, the gap between germline ends came to 11 bases. Germline V gene data show CDR1 as KGHSH and CDR2 as LQKENI. The chain's CDR3 is CASSPWAGENTEAFF. The CDR3 DNA reads TGTGCCAGCTCACCATGGGCGGGGGAGAACACTGAAGCTTTCTTT.

This chain links TRBV7-9 with TRBJ2-3, with D possibly matching TRBD1 (5 bases). V dropped 8 bases and J dropped 4 bases, with 13 bases sitting between them. Germline CDR1 and CDR2: SEHNR and FQNEAQ (reference sequence). This CDR3 contains 13 residues. Here the CDR3 DNA reads TGTGCCAGCGGAGACAGTGCGGCAGATACGCAGTATTTT. Its translation is CASGDSAADTQYF.

This clone showed up just once. The chain recombines TRBV2 with TRBJ2-1, with 14 bases fitting TRBD2. The V gene's germline CDR1 is SNHLY and CDR2 FYNNEI. Trimming removed 6 bases from V and 9 bases from J; junction bases left unmatched: 7. This CDR3 has 15 residues. CDR3 in DNA: TGTGCCAGCAGACCGGGACTAGCGGGAGTTCTTGAGCAGTTCTTC. Its protein is CASRPGLAGVLEQFF.

The V call is TRBV11-3, the J call TRBJ2-5; a possible D gene is TRBD2 (6 bases). With 5 bases removed from V and 2 bases from J, the gap between germline ends came to 15 bases. Germline V lookup: CDR1 SGHNT, CDR2 YENEEA. The CDR3 length is 15 residues. The CDR3 sequence is CASSGSRDNQETQYF. The CDR3 DNA sequence: TGTGCCAGCAGCGGGTCGCGGGATAATCAAGAGACCCAGTACTTC.

The V and J genes are TRBV21-1 and TRBJ1-1. TRBV21-1 represents a pseudogene. This CDR3 contains 10 residues. In DNA form, the CDR3 reads TGTGCCACCAACCCCACTGAAGCTTTCTTT. Its protein is CATNPTEAFF.